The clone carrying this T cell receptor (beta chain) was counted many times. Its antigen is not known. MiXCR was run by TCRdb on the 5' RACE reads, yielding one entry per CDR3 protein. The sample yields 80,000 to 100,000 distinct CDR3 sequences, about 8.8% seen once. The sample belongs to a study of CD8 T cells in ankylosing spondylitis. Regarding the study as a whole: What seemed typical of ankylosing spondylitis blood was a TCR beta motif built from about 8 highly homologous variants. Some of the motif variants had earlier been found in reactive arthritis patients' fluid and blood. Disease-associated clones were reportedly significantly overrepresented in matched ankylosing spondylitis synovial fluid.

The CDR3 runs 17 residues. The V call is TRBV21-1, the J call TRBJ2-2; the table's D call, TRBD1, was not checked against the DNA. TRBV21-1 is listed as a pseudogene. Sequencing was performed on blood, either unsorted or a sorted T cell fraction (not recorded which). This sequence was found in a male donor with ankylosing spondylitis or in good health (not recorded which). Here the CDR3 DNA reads TGTGCCAGCAGCAAACCAGAACAGGGGGAGTTAACCGGGGAGCTGTTTTTT. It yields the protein CASSKPEQGELTGELFF.